Each of the 28 T cell receptor beta chains below was sequenced from the same sample in a study of cytomegalovirus exposure and HLA in healthy donors. Researchers ran the PCR with 60 Vbeta and 13 Jbeta primers. Sequencing used immunoSEQ multiplex PCR; TCRdb keeps in-frame clones, though not all of them. The table has 110,000 to 150,000 clones, around four fifths seen once. The material sequenced was PBMCs. The receptors were gathered from a male donor in good health and CMV-seronegative.

The chain joins TRBV5-4 to TRBJ1-1, with D hard to call. The CDR3 extends over 15 amino acids. CDR1 is SGHNT, CDR2 YYREEE, per germline (reference sequence). Trimming took 3 bases from V and 0 from J, leaving 12 bases between them. CDR3: CASSSYASMNTEAFF. In nucleotides, the CDR3 is TGTGCCAGCAGCTCCTACGCAAGTATGAACACTGAAGCTTTCTTT.

V is TRBV7-9 and J is TRBJ2-1; a possible D gene is TRBD2 (6 bases). Germline V gene data show CDR1 as SEHNR and CDR2 as FQNEAQ (reference sequence). The V end lost 5 bases, the J end lost 6 bases, and 17 bases lay between the germline ends. This CDR3 comprises 15 residues. CDR3 residues: CASSPTGQGGNEQFF. The DNA for the CDR3 is TGTGCCAGCAGCCCTACGGGGCAGGGAGGCAATGAGCAGTTCTTC.

J is TRBJ2-7 and V is TRBV7-2, with 14 bases identical to TRBD2. This CDR3 is 17 amino acids long. Losses at the gene ends were 5 bases for V and 2 bases for J; bases not matched to a gene: 8. Germline values: CDR1 SGHTA, CDR2 FQGNSA. The CDR3 region has the DNA TGTGCCAGCAGCCCGGGACTAGCGGGAGTAGACGCCTACGAGCAGTACTTC. This gives the protein CASSPGLAGVDAYEQYF.

This sequence joins TRBV14 and TRBJ2-7, with D uncertain. The CDR3 extends over 12 amino acids. V was pared by 1 base and J by 3 bases, with 4 bases between. Germline V gives CDR1 SGHDN, CDR2 FVKESK. CDR3 DNA: TGTGCCAGCAGCCAAGGTAACTACGAGCAGTACTTC. It encodes CASSQGNYEQYF.

Remarks on this clone: A far more abundant clone sits one base away, making this likely a read error. Here the CDR3 DNA reads TGTGCCAGGTCAAGGATTATGGGACAGGGCTCCTACGAGCAGTACTTC. This encodes CARSRIMGQGSYEQYF. The gene calls are TRBV2 and TRBJ2-7, with TRBD1 matching over 9 bases. Trimming at V came to 9 bases and at J to 0 bases, leaving 12 bases not matched to a gene. Germline CDR1 SNHLY, CDR2 FYNNEI. The CDR3 loop spans 16 amino acids.

A remark on this clone: A junction end diverges from the germline sequence, so it may reflect a read error. The rearrangement uses TRBV27 and TRBJ1-4, with no clear D. The CDR3 covers 13 residues. Germline assignment: CDR1 MNHEY and CDR2 SMNVEV (reference sequence). CDR3 loop: CASSSGTSEKLFF. Here the CDR3 DNA reads TGTGCCAGCAGTAGCGGTACTAGTGAAAAACTGTTTTTT.

This chain connects TRBV18 to TRBJ1-2; D is ambiguous. This CDR3 has 14 residues. The V gene lost 3 bases and the J gene lost 14 bases, with 22 bases spanning the gap. Germline V CDR1 and CDR2: KGHSH, LQKENI. The DNA for the CDR3 is TGTGCCAGCTCACCGAAAAACCAGCTCCACCAGGAAACCTTC. Translation gives CASSPKNQLHQETF.

The chain employs TRBV7-2 and TRBJ1-4; D uncertain. CDR1 SGHTA and CDR2 FQGNSA come from the germline V gene. Trimming removed 6 bases from V and 6 bases from J, with 17 bases in between. This CDR3 contains 15 residues. CDR3 sequence reads: CASSREGVWDEKLFF. In DNA, the CDR3 is TGTGCCAGCAGTCGTGAGGGAGTTTGGGATGAAAAACTGTTTTTT. The complete variable domain, with remaining parts taken from reference TRBV7-2 and TRBJ1-4, reads GAGVSQSPSNKVTEKGKDVELRCDPISGHTALYWYRQSLGQGLEFLIYFQGNSAPDKSGLPSDRFSAERTGGSVSTLTIQRTQQEDSAVYLCASSREGVWDEKLFFGSGTQLSVL.

CDR3 nucleotides: TGTGCCAGCAGCTTAGGGCAGAGCAATCAGCCCCAGCATTTT. Amino acid sequence: CASSLGQSNQPQHF. The chain combines TRBV7-9 with TRBJ1-5; no definite D call. Germline lookup yields CDR1 SEHNR and CDR2 FQNEAQ (reference sequence). Trimming took off 1 base at V and 1 base at J, with 5 bases between the two ends. The CDR3 consists of 14 residues.

The CDR3 DNA follows: TGTGCCAGCTCAAGGGACAATAGCAATCAGCCCCAGCATTTT. Translation gives CASSRDNSNQPQHF. This sequence joins TRBV18 and TRBJ1-5; D perhaps matches TRBD1 (6 bases). Trimming stripped 5 bases from V and 0 bases from J, with 8 bases between. Germline CDR1 reads KGHSH; CDR2 reads LQKENI. CDR3 length: 14 residues.

The count of this clone is one. V gene TRBV7-8 combines with J gene TRBJ2-7; a weak D match, TRBD1 (5 bases). Between the trimmed V and J ends, which lost 1 base and 2 bases, there was a span of 12 bases. This CDR3 has 15 amino acids. CDR1 and CDR2 from the germline V gene are SGHVS and FQNEAQ. This chain's CDR3 is CASSLEGRAAYEQYF. CDR3 bases: TGTGCCAGCAGCTTAGAGGGCAGGGCGGCCTACGAGCAGTACTTC.

The chain has TRBV4-2 and TRBJ1-5; D gene ambiguous. The germline V gene has CDR1 LGHNA and CDR2 YNFKEQ. The V gene lost 4 bases and the J gene lost 2 bases, with 9 bases spanning the gap. The CDR3 has 14 amino acids. In DNA, the CDR3 is TGTGCCAGCAGCCCTGAGATGGGCAATCAGCCCCAGCATTTT. It specifies CASSPEMGNQPQHF.

This clone was observed once. V and J are TRBV11-2 and TRBJ2-1; no definite D call. Trimming took off 11 bases at V and 0 bases at J, with 5 bases between the two ends. The length of the CDR3 is 11 residues. Germline CDR1 and CDR2: SGHAT and FQNNGV. The CDR3 reads CASRSYNEQFF. The CDR3 nucleotides are TGTGCCTCGCGCTCCTACAATGAGCAGTTCTTC.

This chain joins TRBV5-1 and TRBJ2-7; 8 bases align to TRBD2. CDR3 length equals 15 residues. The V gene's germline CDR1 is SGHRS and CDR2 YFSETQ. The V gene end was trimmed by 0 bases and the J gene end by 6 bases; junction bases not matched to a gene: 8. The CDR3 DNA reads TGCGCCAGCAGCTTGGATTCTAGCGGGTTAAGCGAGCAGTACTTC. Translated: CASSLDSSGLSEQYF.

This clone was detected a few times. The V and J genes are TRBV27 and TRBJ2-1; the match to TRBD2 covers 7 bases. After removal of 6 bases from V and 8 bases from J, the junction contained 7 bases not matched to a gene. CDR1 and CDR2 from the germline V gene are MNHEY and SMNVEV (reference sequence). The CDR3 runs to 13 residues. As DNA, the CDR3 is TGTGCCAGCAGCCTACGGGGGGAATATGAGCAGTTCTTC. Its translation: CASSLRGEYEQFF.

The rearrangement links TRBV6-1 to TRBJ1-5, with 8 bases that match TRBD1. V gave up 4 bases and J gave up 7 bases; unmatched junction bases: 6. Looked up from germline, CDR1 is MNHNS and CDR2 is SASEGT. The CDR3 spans 14 residues. The CDR3 DNA sequence: TGTGCCAGCAGTGTGGTGGCAGGGGGCCAGCCCCAGCATTTT. Residues: CASSVVAGGQPQHF.

Note on this clone: In the same sample, other DNA sequences code for this CDR3. The chain combines TRBV5-5 with TRBJ1-1; possible D gene TRBD1, 5 bases. The germline V gene has CDR1 SGHKS and CDR2 YYEKEE (reference sequence). The CDR3 is made up of 13 amino acids. Trimming left V 2 bases short and J 0 bases short, with 5 bases between. The CDR3 DNA is TGTGCCAGCAGCTTAGGGGTGAACACTGAAGCTTTCTTT. Translating it yields CASSLGVNTEAFF.

V gene TRBV28 combines with J gene TRBJ1-2; a weak D match, TRBD1 (5 bases). The V end lost 2 bases, the J end lost 2 bases, and 9 bases lay between the germline ends. The length of the CDR3 is 14 residues. CDR1 and CDR2 from the germline V gene are MDHEN and SYDVKM. The CDR3 nucleotides are TGTGCCAGCAGTTTAATGGCAGGGAACTATGGCTACACCTTC. It translates to CASSLMAGNYGYTF.

The chain joins TRBV7-6 to TRBJ2-1, with a tentative D call TRBD2 (6 bases). V lost 2 bases, J lost 4 bases, and 12 bases lay in between. This CDR3 is 15 amino acids long. Germline V gives CDR1 SGHVS, CDR2 FNYEAQ. For the CDR3, the DNA is TGTGCCAGCAGCTTATCGTCCGGGACTTACAATGAGCAGTTCTTC. Its protein product is CASSLSSGTYNEQFF.

This clone was detected once. This sequence joins TRBV2 and TRBJ1-1, with 7 nucleotides matching TRBD1. The CDR3 runs to 14 residues. The V gene's germline CDR1 is SNHLY and CDR2 FYNNEI. Losses at the gene ends were 4 bases for V and 6 bases for J; bases not matched to a gene: 8. The CDR3 DNA follows: TGTGCCAGCAGTGGGCGACAGGGTAGCGCTGAAGCTTTCTTT. It yields the protein CASSGRQGSAEAFF.

The chain couples TRBV6-5 to TRBJ2-7; 13 bases are a match to TRBD2. The CDR3 totals 15 residues. Losses at the gene ends were 6 bases for V and 4 bases for J; bases not matched to a gene: 6. Germline V gene lookup returns CDR1 MNHEY and CDR2 SVGAGI. CDR3 sequence (DNA): TGTGCCAGCAGAATACTAGCGGGAGGGTCGTACGAGCAGTACTTC. Translated: CASRILAGGSYEQYF.

The chain is built from TRBV7-7 and TRBJ2-7; tentatively, D is TRBD1 (6 bases). The CDR3 runs to 13 residues. Germline CDR1 SSHAT, CDR2 FNYEAQ (reference sequence). CDR3 nucleotides: TGTGCTAGCTCCACCAAACAGGGAAGCGAGCAGTACTTC. It translates to CASSTKQGSEQYF.

This chain joins TRBV9 and TRBJ1-1; D is perhaps TRBD1 (6 bases). CDR1 SGDLS and CDR2 YYNGEE come from the germline V gene. V dropped 3 bases and J dropped 0 bases, with 12 bases sitting between them. The CDR3 has 15 amino acids. CDR3: CASSAHRDMNTEAFF. In DNA, the CDR3 is TGTGCCAGCAGCGCGCACAGGGACATGAACACTGAAGCTTTCTTT.

The chain employs TRBV5-6 and TRBJ2-7; D is possibly TRBD2 (6 bases). The CDR3 is 15 amino acids. Between the trimmed V and J ends, which lost 4 bases and 0 bases, there was a span of 14 bases. The germline gives CDR1 SGHDT, CDR2 YYEEEE. In nucleotides, the CDR3 is TGTGCCAGCAGCCGGGGGATGGGACTCTCCTACGAGCAGTACTTC. Translating it yields CASSRGMGLSYEQYF. Based on the CDR3 plus reference TRBV5-6 and TRBJ2-7, the full variable domain is DAGVTQSPTHLIKTRGQQVTLRCSPKSGHDTVSWYQQALGQGPQFIFQYYEEEERQRGNFPDRFSGHQFPNYSSELNVNALLLGDSALYLCASSRGMGLSYEQYFGPGTRLTVT.

V and J are TRBV28 and TRBJ2-7; possible D gene TRBD2, 5 bases. Looked up from germline, CDR1 is MDHEN and CDR2 is SYDVKM. V was cut by 10 bases and J by 1 base, with 11 bases left in between. This CDR3 contains 12 residues. The CDR3 here is CATYEGSYEQYF. As DNA, the CDR3 is TGTGCCACCTACGAGGGTTCCTACGAGCAGTACTTC.

This chain links TRBV28 with TRBJ2-7; a possible D gene is TRBD1 (5 bases). Germline lookup yields CDR1 MDHEN and CDR2 SYDVKM. The length of the CDR3 is 16 residues. V was shortened by 4 bases and J by 2 bases, with 18 bases between the two germline ends. CDR3 residues: CASSYTPEGATYEQYF. CDR3 coding DNA: TGTGCCAGCAGTTACACTCCTGAAGGGGCCACCTACGAGCAGTACTTC.

This chain connects TRBV29-1 to TRBJ1-1; D is perhaps TRBD1 (6 bases). CDR1 is SQVTM, CDR2 ANQGSEA, per germline. V was shortened by 6 bases and J by 0 bases, with 11 bases between the two germline ends. The CDR3 is 13 residues long. CDR3 nucleotide sequence: TGCAGCGTCCAGGGACACCTGAACACTGAAGCTTTCTTT. It yields the protein CSVQGHLNTEAFF.

V is TRBV7-6 and J is TRBJ2-5; D not resolved. V was shortened by 6 bases and J by 5 bases, with 13 bases between the two germline ends. The V gene's germline CDR1 is SGHVS and CDR2 FNYEAQ. The length of the CDR3 is 13 residues. CDR3 sequence: CASSSHGYETQYF. DNA for the CDR3: TGTGCCAGCAGTTCTCACGGTTACGAGACCCAGTACTTC.